This TCR beta chain was obtained from a study of T-cell reconstitution after alpha-beta-depleted transplantation in children. Unique molecular identifiers were incorporated into the prepared TCRbeta library. TCRdb re-called the PCR reads with MiXCR, one entry per CDR3 protein. The table has some 5,000 distinct CDR3 sequences, 7.3% seen once. This clonotype is termed medium-sized. The sample was PBMCs, mostly from graft donor cells, taken 60 days after TCRalphabeta/CD19-depleted stem cell transplant. The sequence derives from a boy younger than two who had a stem cell transplant for SCID, so the T cells may come from the graft donor.

DNA for the CDR3: TGCGCCAGCAGCTTTCTCGGACAGGGGAATTCACCCCTCCACTTT. Translated, it gives CASSFLGQGNSPLHF. J is TRBJ1-6 and V is TRBV5-1, with 9 nucleotides matching TRBD1. With 2 bases clipped from V and 7 bases from J, the junction kept 4 bases outside the gene matches. Germline V gene sequence: CDR1 SGHRS, CDR2 YFSETQ. CDR3 length equals 15 residues.